The 5 T cell receptor beta chains below all came from one sample that was sequenced in a study of blood T cells in healthy people across ages. A J-beta primer mix and a sample-barcoded 5' primer were used in a second PCR of roughly 7 to 12 cycles. TCRdb re-called the 5' RACE reads through MiXCR, storing one row per CDR3 protein. The repertoire holds under 800,000 distinct CDR3 sequences, with about 40% as singletons. Sequencing used blood. These TCRs come from a woman aged 55-70 years in good health.

The J gene is TRBJ2-1, the V gene TRBV9; maybe TRBD1 (6 bases). This CDR3 is built from 13 residues. Germline V gene data show CDR1 as SGDLS and CDR2 as YYNGEE. Trimming removed 7 bases at V and 2 bases at J, with 10 bases between. CDR3 DNA: TGTGCCAGCTCAGGGGACACCTACAATGAGCAGTTCTTC. This encodes CASSGDTYNEQFF. The full variable domain, completed using reference TRBV9 and TRBJ2-1, is DSGVTQTPKHLITATGQRVTLRCSPRSGDLSVYWYQQSLDQGLQFLIQYYNGEERAKGNILERFSAQQFPDLHSELNLSSLELGDSALYFCASSGDTYNEQFFGPGTRLTVL.

V is TRBV25-1 and J is TRBJ2-4, with no clear D. With the DNA end fitting TRBJ2-7 better, the J assignment may be wrong. This CDR3 has 12 residues. Germline CDR1 is MGHDK and CDR2 is SYGVNS. CDR3 residues: CASSDPEYEQYF. The CDR3 coding sequence is TGTGCCAGCAGTGACCCCGAATACGAGCAGTACTTC.

This clonotype appeared a few times. The chain employs TRBV4-2 and TRBJ2-1, with 10 bases aligning to TRBD2. J lost 4 bases, V lost 5 bases, and 5 bases had no gene match. The CDR3 extends over 15 amino acids. Germline-derived CDR1 and CDR2 are LGHNA and YNFKEQ. The CDR3 loop reads CASSNLAGDYNEQFF. The CDR3 DNA reads as TGTGCCAGCAGCAACCTAGCGGGAGATTACAATGAGCAGTTCTTC.

A remark on this clonotype: Given a much more abundant clone one base away, this may be a read error. The rearrangement links TRBV12-3 or TRBV12-4 to TRBJ1-2, with D perhaps TRBD1 (5 bases). The CDR3 extends over 14 amino acids. With 1 base removed from V and 8 bases from J, the gap between germline ends came to 14 bases. The CDR3 is CASSLDWGPVGYTF. The CDR3 coding sequence is TGTGCCAGCAGTTTAGATTGGGGCCCCGTGGGCTACACCTTC.

The chain has TRBV29-1 and TRBJ2-3; TRBD2 might be the D (6 bases). Trimming left V 1 base short and J 0 bases short, with 14 bases between. Germline V gene lookup returns CDR1 SQVTM and CDR2 ANQGSEA. CDR3 length equals 16 residues. CDR3 loop: CSVEGMRGRSTDTQYF. The CDR3 DNA follows: TGCAGCGTTGAAGGAATGCGGGGTAGGAGCACAGATACGCAGTATTTT.